The TCR beta chain under discussion was sequenced for a study of T cells in localized non-small cell lung cancer. Produced via immunoSEQ multiplex PCR; TCRdb's table is partial and in-frame only. The table lists roughly 2,300 clones, approximately 25% of them singletons. Comment on this clone: Its target is not known.

Study-level results: Paired adjacent lung recovered a median about 60 of the top 100 tumor clones. An association was observed between higher blood T cell density and longer overall survival. Peak T cell clonality was found in uninvolved adjacent lung, exceeding tumor.

Trimming took 2 bases from V and 3 from J, leaving 8 bases between them. Germline-derived CDR1 and CDR2 are SGDLS and YYNGEE. The CDR3 covers 13 residues. The material was lung tumor tissue, obtained before any cancer treatment. The clonotype comes from a woman between 35 and 70 years old with stage II lung adenocarcinoma. The chain is built from TRBV9 and TRBJ1-2, with D possibly matching TRBD1 (6 bases). CDR3 nucleotides: TGTGCCAGCAGCGTGGACAGCGACTATGGCTACACCTTC. Its translation: CASSVDSDYGYTF.